The rows below give T cell receptor beta chains drawn from one sample of a study of cytomegalovirus exposure and HLA in healthy donors. Data came from immunoSEQ multiplex PCR; TCRdb stores just in-frame clones and leaves some out. The sample contains some 110,000 clones, 88% of which appear only once. The source material was PBMCs. These receptors originate from a man between 18 and 35 years old in good health and CMV-seronegative. Each CDR3 is given with its conserved first and last residue. Each record gives: J gene, D gene, clone size, V gene, CDR3 DNA, CDR3 protein. D genes are given only for firm matches. For some rows the clone size is stated as once, few or many, or as a class when expanded; others skip it.

J: TRBJ1-2
D: NA
size: once
V: TRBV4-3
DNA: TGCGCCAGCAGCCAAGTTCGGGGGGCCCTCTATGGCTACACCTTC
CDR3: CASSQVRGALYGYTF

J: TRBJ1-6
D: NA
size: NA
V: TRBV28
DNA: TGTGCCAGCAGTTTAATGGCGACAAATTCACCCCTCCACTTT
CDR3: CASSLMATNSPLHF

J: TRBJ1-2
D: NA
size: NA
V: TRBV29-1
DNA: TGCAGCGTTGTAGGAGAGAACTATGGCTACACCTTC
CDR3: CSVVGENYGYTF

J: TRBJ1-1
D: NA
size: NA
V: TRBV6-1
DNA: TGTGCCAGCAGTGGGGCAGGGGCTGGACGAGTTGAAGCTTTCTTT
CDR3: CASSGAGAGRVEAFF

J: TRBJ1-1
D: NA
size: NA
V: TRBV19
DNA: TGTGCCAGTAGTATAGTGGGGGCTGGAACTGAAGCTTTCTTT
CDR3: CASSIVGAGTEAFF

J: TRBJ2-7
D: NA
size: NA
V: TRBV27
DNA: TGTGCCAGCAGTTTAAAAGCAGGGCCGACCAATCTCTACGAGCAGTACTTC
CDR3: CASSLKAGPTNLYEQYF

J: TRBJ1-5
D: NA
size: NA
V: TRBV30
DNA: TGTGCCTGGAGTTCAGGGAACCCCTATTTCGGAGCCCAGCATTTT
CDR3: CAWSSGNPYFGAQHF

J: TRBJ2-3
D: TRBD2
size: NA
V: TRBV28
DNA: TGTGCCAGCAGTAAGGGACTAGCGGGTTCAGATACGCAGTATTTT
CDR3: CASSKGLAGSDTQYF

J: TRBJ2-2
D: NA
size: once
V: TRBV5-1
DNA: TGCGCCAGCAGCCCGAAACAACTAGCAACGAACACCGGGGAGCTGTTTTTT
CDR3: CASSPKQLATNTGELFF

J: TRBJ2-5
D: TRBD1
size: NA
V: TRBV5-6
DNA: TGTGCCAGCAGAATCGACAGGGTTTCAGAGACCCAGTACTTC
CDR3: CASRIDRVSETQYF

J: TRBJ2-2
D: TRBD2
size: NA
V: TRBV7-9
DNA: TGTGCCATCATCGGTAGGGCTAGCGGGAGCGAGGAGCTGTTTTTT
CDR3: CAIIGRASGSEELFF

J: TRBJ2-5
D: TRBD2
size: NA
V: TRBV7-7
DNA: TGTGCCAGCAGCCGAGGACTAGCGGGGTTTAACCAAGAGACCCAGTACTTC
CDR3: CASSRGLAGFNQETQYF

J: TRBJ2-7
D: NA
size: NA
V: TRBV27
DNA: TGTGCCAGCAGTAAAACCGGGACACTCTACGAGCAGTACTTC
CDR3: CASSKTGTLYEQYF

J: TRBJ2-7
D: NA
size: NA
V: TRBV11-3
DNA: TGTGCCAGCAGCTTAGCGGCAGGGACCTACGAGCAGTACTTC
CDR3: CASSLAAGTYEQYF

J: TRBJ2-7
D: TRBD1
size: NA
V: TRBV10-1
DNA: TGCGCCAGCAGTGAGTCTGGGGACAGAGACTACGAGCAGTACTTC
CDR3: CASSESGDRDYEQYF

J: TRBJ1-3
D: TRBD1
size: NA
V: TRBV6-5
DNA: TGTGCCAGCAGAGGACTTCAGGGGGCCGGAAACACCATATATTTT
CDR3: CASRGLQGAGNTIYF

J: TRBJ1-6
D: NA
size: NA
V: TRBV28
DNA: TGTGCCAGCAGGCTGACAGGTGATAATTCACCCCTCCACTTT
CDR3: CASRLTGDNSPLHF

J: TRBJ2-7
D: NA
size: NA
V: TRBV5-1
DNA: TGCGCCAGCAGCTTGGTTGAGGGCGGGTACGAGCAGTACTTC
CDR3: CASSLVEGGYEQYF

J: TRBJ1-3
D: TRBD1
size: NA
V: TRBV6-5
DNA: TGTGCCAGCAAGACAGGGGACGGAAACACCATATATTTT
CDR3: CASKTGDGNTIYF

J: TRBJ1-4
D: TRBD1
size: NA
V: TRBV6-1
DNA: TGTGCCAGCAGGGGACAGGGGAGTGAAAAACTGTTTTTT
CDR3: CASRGQGSEKLFF

J: TRBJ2-2
D: NA
size: NA
V: TRBV5-1
DNA: TGCGCCAGCAGCTTGGAACAGGGGAACACCGGGGAGCTGTTTTTT
CDR3: CASSLEQGNTGELFF

J: TRBJ2-5
D: TRBD1
size: once
V: TRBV5-1
DNA: TGCGCCAGCAGCGGACAGGGGACCCAAGAGACCCAGTACTTC
CDR3: CASSGQGTQETQYF

J: TRBJ2-1
D: NA
size: NA
V: TRBV11-3
DNA: TGTGCCAGCAGCTTATGGGGGAGGAGCTCCTACAATGAGCAGTTCTTC
CDR3: CASSLWGRSSYNEQFF

J: TRBJ1-5
D: NA
size: NA
V: TRBV6-5
DNA: TGTGCCAGCAGTTACAGCCAGGGAGGGCACCAGCCCCAGCATTTT
CDR3: CASSYSQGGHQPQHF